Listed below are T cell receptor beta chains from one sample, sequenced in a study of human T cells and chemical hapten exposure. TCRdb called the RACE reads again in MiXCR, with one record for every CDR3 protein. The sample records about 98,000 distinct CDR3 sequences, approximately 11% being singletons. Material: whole blood, obtained in connection with sensitization to the hapten diphenylcyclopropenone (DPC). These receptors were obtained from a woman aged 60-75 years with alopecia areata. Some clones in this sample may be carry-over from other donors' samples. Each CDR3 is given with its conserved first and last residue. A D gene is named only where the DNA matches it firmly. A clone size is listed for some rows: how often the clone was seen (once, few, many), or a class if it is expanded.

TRBV5-1,NA,TRBJ2-5,many,11,TGCGCCAGCAGCGGACGAGAGACCCAGTACTTC,CASSGRETQYF
TRBV20-1,TRBD1,TRBJ1-5,once,18,TGCAGTGCTAGAGGCGGGGACAGGGAAGTGTGGGCTAATCAGCCCCAGCATTTT,CSARGGDREVWANQPQHF
TRBV12-3/TRBV12-4,TRBD2,TRBJ2-1,many,15,TGTGCCAGCAGGTCCCGACTAGCGGGGGGCTATGAGCAGTTCTTC,CASRSRLAGGYEQFF
TRBV10-3,NA,TRBJ1-1,NA,15,TGTGCCATCACCGGGGCGCTGGACGGGGTCACTGAAGCTTTCTTT,CAITGALDGVTEAFF
TRBV6-2/TRBV6-3,NA,TRBJ1-5,few,16,TGTGCCAGCACCCCTTGGGCCCTGAGGGGCAATCAGCCCCAGCATTTT,CASTPWALRGNQPQHF
TRBV20-1,NA,TRBJ2-1,many,15,TGCAGTGCTAGAGATAGTCAAGCCTCCTACAATGAGCAGTTCTTC,CSARDSQASYNEQFF
TRBV7-6,TRBD2,TRBJ2-1,NA,16,TGTGCCAGCAGCTTAGTGAGCGGGGCCTCCTACAATGAGCAGTTCTTC,CASSLVSGASYNEQFF
TRBV2,TRBD2,TRBJ2-5,few,15,TGTGCCAGCAGTGATCCCATGGGACTAGCGGGGACCCAGTACTTC,CASSDPMGLAGTQYF
TRBV3-1,NA,TRBJ1-5,NA,15,TGTGCCAGCAGCCCCCAGGGAGCGGTTTCCCAGCCCCAGCATTTT,CASSPQGAVSQPQHF
TRBV5-5,NA,TRBJ1-4,few,16,TGTGCCAGCAGCTCGAGGCGGGGGGGCTCAGGGGAAAAACTGTTTTTT,CASSSRRGGSGEKLFF
TRBV20-1,TRBD1,TRBJ1-2,many,14,TGCAGTGCCAGGAGGGACAGGGCTAACTATGGCTACACCTTC,CSARRDRANYGYTF
TRBV20-1,NA,TRBJ2-7,few,11,TGCAGTGCTAACCTAGAGTACGAGCAGTACTTC,CSANLEYEQYF
TRBV3-1,NA,TRBJ1-1,many,14,TGTGCCAGCAGCCACCGGACAGAGAACACTGAAGCTTTCTTT,CASSHRTENTEAFF
TRBV29-1,NA,TRBJ1-1,many,12,TGCAGCGTTGCGGCCCCAAACACTGAAGCTTTCTTT,CSVAAPNTEAFF
TRBV5-5,NA,TRBJ2-5,few,15,TGTGCCAGCAGCAGGGGCGGGATGGGGCAAGAGACCCAGTACTTC,CASSRGGMGQETQYF
TRBV6-2/TRBV6-3,NA,TRBJ2-3,many,12,TGTGCCAGCACAGCTACGGGGGATACGCAGTATTTT,CASTATGDTQYF
TRBV27,NA,TRBJ1-1,many,14,TGTGCCAGCAGTTGGCAGGGATGGGACACTGAAGCTTTCTTT,CASSWQGWDTEAFF
TRBV25-1,NA,TRBJ2-7,many,14,TGTGCCAGCAGCCCTTGGGACGATGGTCAAGAGCAGTACTTC,CASSPWDDGQEQYF
TRBV2,NA,TRBJ1-4,few,14,TGTGCCAGCAGATTGATGCGAACTAATGAAAAACTGTTTTTT,CASRLMRTNEKLFF
TRBV6-5,NA,TRBJ1-2,NA,14,TGTGCCAGCAGTTACTCTTTCGGAGACGGGGGCTACACCTTC,CASSYSFGDGGYTF
TRBV4-1,NA,TRBJ2-7,NA,17,TGCGCCAGCAGCCAAGTTCTCCGGCAGGGTACCCGTGTGGAGCAGTACTTC,CASSQVLRQGTRVEQYF
TRBV2,TRBD2,TRBJ2-3,many,17,TGTGCCAGCAGTGAAGCCCTAGCGGGGGGGATTACAGATACGCAGTATTTT,CASSEALAGGITDTQYF
TRBV18,NA,TRBJ1-5,few,13,TGTGCCAGCTCACAGGGGTTCGATCAGCCCCAGCATTTT,CASSQGFDQPQHF
TRBV5-1,NA,TRBJ2-6,NA,15,TGCGCCAGCAGCAATAGTAAGACTGGGGCCAACGTCCTGACTTTC,CASSNSKTGANVLTF
TRBV2,NA,TRBJ2-2,NA,14,TGTGCCAGCAGTGGGGGTACGAACACCGGGGAGCTGTTTTTT,CASSGGTNTGELFF
TRBV12-3/TRBV12-4,NA,TRBJ1-6,many,16,TGTGCCAGCAGTTTAGTGGCAGGAAACTTTAATTCACCCCTCCACTTT,CASSLVAGNFNSPLHF
TRBV2,TRBD2,TRBJ2-2,few,17,TGTGCCAGCAGGCGTTCTAGCGGGGGGGCTATGTCCGGGGAGCTGTTTTTT,CASRRSSGGAMSGELFF
TRBV5-8,NA,TRBJ1-1,many,17,TGTGCCAGCAGCTTGTGGAATGTCGGGGCAGCGAACACTGAAGCTTTCTTT,CASSLWNVGAANTEAFF
TRBV4-1,TRBD1,TRBJ1-2,few,18,TGCGCCAGCAGCCAAAGGATGCAGGGGGACAGGGGGCTCTATGGCTACACCTTC,CASSQRMQGDRGLYGYTF